These 11 T cell receptor beta chains came from one sample sequenced in a study of blood T cell repertoires in COVID-19. Method: immunoSEQ multiplex PCR; TCRdb's copy keeps in-frame clones and lacks some. The sample has more than 400,000 clones, 80% to 90% seen once. Material: peripheral blood. These receptors were taken from a human donor in a cohort sampled during active COVID-19.

The chain uses TRBV9 and TRBJ2-1; a possible D gene is TRBD2 (6 bases). Germline values: CDR1 SGDLS, CDR2 YYNGEE. Trimming pared 4 bases from V and 9 bases from J, leaving 23 bases between. This CDR3 has 16 amino acids. CDR3 nucleotide sequence: TGTGCCAGCAGCCAAGGACCCATCGGCTTCGGGAGTGAGCAGTTCTTC. Its translation is CASSQGPIGFGSEQFF.

This chain uses TRBV10-3 with TRBJ2-1, with D maybe TRBD1 (6 bases). This CDR3 is 16 amino acids long. Looked up from germline, CDR1 is ENHRY and CDR2 is SYGVKD. Trimming removed 2 bases at V and 8 bases at J, with 19 bases between. CDR3 region: CAISELRQGRPDEQFF. The CDR3 nucleotides are TGTGCCATCAGTGAGCTTCGTCAGGGGCGCCCAGATGAGCAGTTCTTC.

The rearrangement joins TRBV10-2 to TRBJ2-1; D possibly corresponds to TRBD2 (6 bases). This CDR3 has 12 amino acids. Germline CDR1 WSHSY, CDR2 SAAADI. Trimming cost V 7 bases and J 7 bases, with 11 bases left between them. CDR3 loop: CASMTGLNEQFF. In nucleotides, the CDR3 is TGCGCCAGCATGACCGGACTAAATGAGCAGTTCTTC.

The gene calls are TRBV13 and TRBJ2-3; D might be TRBD2 (5 bases). From germline, CDR1 is PRHDT and CDR2 FYEKMQ (reference sequence). The germline V and J ends were trimmed by 5 bases and 7 bases, with 19 bases remaining between them. The CDR3 extends over 15 amino acids. CDR3 amino acids: CASSRGPPEANTQYF. As DNA, the CDR3 is TGTGCCAGCAGCCGAGGTCCTCCGGAGGCGAATACGCAGTATTTT.

The rearrangement links TRBV5-1 to TRBJ1-4; D gene uncertain. CDR3 length: 14 residues. Germline-derived CDR1 and CDR2 are SGHRS and YFSETQ. Trimming pared 2 bases from V and 5 bases from J, leaving 10 bases between. CDR3 in amino acids: CASSFGSVNEKLFF. In DNA form, the CDR3 reads TGCGCCAGCAGCTTTGGTTCGGTAAATGAAAAACTGTTTTTT.

This sequence joins TRBV14 and TRBJ1-4; unclear D gene. This CDR3 region has 14 residues. Germline lookup yields CDR1 SGHDN and CDR2 FVKESK. Trimming pared 5 bases from V and 7 bases from J, leaving 14 bases between. The CDR3 loop is CASSGGPRGEKLFF. Written as DNA, the CDR3 is TGTGCCAGCAGCGGAGGGCCGCGAGGTGAAAAACTGTTTTTT.

The chain recombines TRBV19 with TRBJ2-7; TRBD2 might be the D (6 bases). CDR1 and CDR2 from the germline V gene are LNHDA and SQIVND (reference sequence). This CDR3 has 15 residues. V lost 3 bases and J 6 bases, leaving 18 bases between the germline ends. The CDR3 reads CASSMSRSRRAEQYF. In nucleotides, the CDR3 is TGTGCCAGTAGTATGTCCCGCTCTAGGAGGGCCGAGCAGTACTTC.

The chain uses TRBV5-5 and TRBJ2-7, with 10 bases matching TRBD1. J gave up 3 bases and V 0 bases, and 3 bases lay outside the gene matches. The CDR3 runs to 15 residues. CDR1 SGHKS and CDR2 YYEKEE come from the germline V gene (reference sequence). CDR3 DNA: TGTGCCAGCAGCTTGGGGGACAGGGGTATCTACGAGCAGTACTTC. Translated: CASSLGDRGIYEQYF.

The CDR3 DNA sequence: TGTGCCAGCAGTTTAAGGCAGGGGTCATACCAAGAGACCCAGTACTTC. Protein sequence: CASSLRQGSYQETQYF. The chain is built from TRBV28 and TRBJ2-5, with a weak D call TRBD1 (6 bases). The CDR3 has 16 residues. The germline V gene encodes CDR1 MDHEN and CDR2 SYDVKM. The V and J ends lost 2 bases and 0 bases respectively, with 13 bases between them. The full variable domain, rest sourced from reference TRBV28 and TRBJ2-5, is DVKVTQSSRYLVKRTGEKVFLECVQDMDHENMFWYRQDPGLGLRLIYFSYDVKMKEKGDIPEGYSVSREKKERFSLILESASTNQTSMYLCASSLRQGSYQETQYFGPGTRLLVL.

The rearrangement links TRBV5-1 to TRBJ1-5; 8 bases agree with TRBD1. The CDR3 length is 15 residues. The germline gives CDR1 SGHRS, CDR2 YFSETQ. V trimming: 2 bases; J trimming: 6 bases; junction bases outside the gene matches: 7. CDR3 DNA sequence: TGCGCCAGCAGCTTAGGAACAGGGGGAGGTCAGCCCCAGCATTTT. This codes for CASSLGTGGGQPQHF.

V and J are TRBV18 and TRBJ1-1; no firm D call. This CDR3 spans 14 amino acids. Between the trimmed V and J ends, which lost 3 bases and 0 bases, there was a span of 8 bases. Looked up from germline, CDR1 is KGHSH and CDR2 is LQKENI. As DNA, the CDR3 is TGTGCCAGCTCACCCCGGAGCTTGAACACTGAAGCTTTCTTT. This sequence encodes CASSPRSLNTEAFF.